The entry below gives a single T cell receptor beta chain sequence along with its context. What antigen it recognizes has not been identified. No base quality values were provided; no much bigger clone lies one nucleotide off. The germline V gene (reference sequence) sets CDR1 to DFQATT and CDR2 to SNEGSKA. Counted from cysteine to phenylalanine, this CDR3 has 13 amino acids. Left in the record is the CDR3 DNA by itself, 39 bases read in frame from the first base. V gives up 3 bases and J gives up 4 bases, and the segment between their germline ends measures 12 bases. These data are taken from a study of identical twins (dated by TCRdb to the mid-2010s). Turning to the overall study: To test whether fetal clonotypes persist, the study used deep sequencing on TCR alpha and beta repertoires from monozygotic twins, unrelated adults of various ages, and cord blood. To rule out contamination, replicate twin experiments were performed at different times with different library preparation protocols.

Overall study outcomes, separate from this receptor: Excess twin sharing in beta out-of-frame sequences was weaker because fewer shared sequences lowered the signal-to-noise ratio. Invariant T cells such as MAIT and iNKT could partly confound zero-insertion analyses, although diverse VJ usage argued against such confounding for most clonotypes. Fewer insertions were carried by abundant cord blood beta clonotypes, a similar but weaker trend appeared in young adult naive repertoires, and no such trend appeared in memory repertoires. Recombination models systematically underestimated out-of-frame TCR alpha sharing in monozygotic twins but agreed with sharing between unrelated individuals. Compared with coincidental sharing between unrelated individuals, out-of-frame TCR alpha sequences shared between twins had an excess of sequences with low generation probability. Because the same donors could not be followed over many years, the conclusions relied on cross-sectional statistical analysis.

Libraries were made using 5' RACE. Sequencer: Illumina HiSeq 2000. A universal primer binding site was added through template switching, and the final cDNA carried a unique molecular identifier so that TCR cDNA molecules could be counted accurately. Specific primers in the conserved constant-segment region were used to synthesize first-strand cDNA for the TCR alpha and beta chains. Each cDNA library was double barcoded, with a SMART-Mk sample barcode plus Illumina barcodes, to control for contamination. TruSeq adapter sequences and Illumina sample barcodes were added in two successive PCR steps. The Illumina HiSeq platform was used with custom primers to sequence TCR alpha and beta cDNA libraries. As for the authors' bioinformatics: MiGEC was used to process raw reads and extract unique molecular identifiers, and MiXCR was used to find CDR3 positions. Recombination models were inferred per individual with the repgenHMM and IGoR tools using an EM algorithm. Shared clonotypes were analyzed with the tcR package in R, and sharing was normalized by the product of cloneset sizes. To study raw recombination without the effects of thymic and clonal selection, out-of-frame nonproductive sequences were analyzed. TCRdb ran its own pipeline on the public reads, namely fastp trimming at Q25 and MiXCR clone calling, and kept in-frame beta chains. Every distinct CDR3 protein forms one entry, paired with its most common genes and DNA. TCRdb, not the authors, supplied the V and J calls. This sample has 1.5 million to 2 million distinct CDR3 sequences in its table, and less than 40% of those were observed once. The ten largest clones capture 0.27% of the sample.

Every donor in the study was a healthy Caucasian. Material for sequencing was cord blood. This receptor was identified in a newborn girl in good health. The rearranged segments are TRBV20-1 and TRBJ1-2; the D gene is possibly TRBD1, with 6 bases matching. The base sequence is TGCAGTGCTAGCGGGGGGCAGGGCTATGGCTACACCTTC. This translates into CSASGGQGYGYTF.